Reported below is one T cell receptor beta chain. Its target is not known. This sample is part of a study of OX40 agonist ivuxolimab in advanced cancers. Broader study findings: Antigen specificity remained undetermined for the expanded peripheral T cells.

TCRdb's copy holds only in-frame clones and misses some; the assay was immunoSEQ multiplex PCR. The repertoire holds more than 60,000 clones, with 85% as singletons. After removal of 2 bases from V and 5 bases from J, the junction contained 9 bases not matched to a gene. Germline V lookup: CDR1 MNHNY, CDR2 SVGAGI (reference sequence). This CDR3 comprises 15 residues. Blood samples were obtained at baseline, cycle 4 day 1, and cycle 7 day 1. This TCR was sampled from an adult with an advanced solid tumor such as melanoma, head and neck, liver or kidney cancer. The rearrangement uses TRBV6-6 and TRBJ2-7, with 7 bases matching TRBD2. Sample: CD4+ or CD8+ T cells sorted from blood, taken in a trial of the OX40 agonist ivuxolimab. CDR3: CASSYAGTTIHEQYF. The CDR3 DNA follows: TGTGCCAGCAGTTACGCCGGGACTACTATCCACGAGCAGTACTTC.